One and the same sample provided the 9 T cell receptor beta chains below, sequenced in a study of cytomegalovirus exposure and HLA in healthy donors. PCR used 60 Vbeta primers and 13 Jbeta primers. Some clones are missing from TCRdb's copy, which holds only in-frame ones; the method was immunoSEQ multiplex PCR. The sample holds about 200,000 clones, around three quarters seen once. The sample consisted of PBMCs. The receptor source for this set is a woman between 25 and 40 years old in good health and CMV-seropositive.

This sequence joins TRBV6-5 and TRBJ2-1; weak D call: TRBD1 (5 bases). CDR3 length: 14 residues. Germline values: CDR1 MNHEY, CDR2 SVGAGI. Between the trimmed V and J ends, which lost 6 bases and 0 bases, there was a span of 9 bases. The CDR3 region has the DNA TGTGCCAGCAGCCGACAGAGCTCCTACAATGAGCAGTTCTTC. Translation: CASSRQSSYNEQFF.

The V and J genes are TRBV11-2 and TRBJ2-7; D might be TRBD1 (5 bases). With 2 bases removed from V and 3 bases from J, the gap between germline ends came to 8 bases. CDR1 is SGHAT and CDR2 is FQNNGV in the germline V gene. This CDR3 region has 13 residues. CDR3 DNA sequence: TGTGCCAGCAGCTTATCAGGGAACTACGAGCAGTACTTC. This encodes CASSLSGNYEQYF.

The V and J genes are TRBV29-1 and TRBJ1-3; D uncertain. V dropped 0 bases and J dropped 0 bases, with 15 bases sitting between them. The germline V gene has CDR1 SQVTM and CDR2 ANQGSEA. The CDR3 consists of 17 residues. The DNA of the CDR3 is TGCAGCGTTGAAGAAGGATTAGCAGAGTTCTCTGGAAACACCATATATTTT. Protein sequence: CSVEEGLAEFSGNTIYF.

The V gene is TRBV5-1, the J gene TRBJ2-3, with D maybe TRBD1 (6 bases). Trimming removed 0 bases from V and 0 bases from J, with 11 bases in between. Germline values: CDR1 SGHRS, CDR2 YFSETQ. The CDR3 totals 16 residues. Here the CDR3 reads CASSLGAGVSTDTQYF. The CDR3 nucleotides are TGCGCCAGCAGCTTGGGGGCAGGGGTTAGCACAGATACGCAGTATTTT.

A few counts support this clone. V is TRBV5-8 and J is TRBJ1-2; 8 bases match TRBD1. The CDR3 is 13 residues long. Germline trimming cut 3 bases from V and 8 bases from J; bases unmatched to any gene: 6. Looked up from germline, CDR1 is SGHTS and CDR2 is YDEGEE. CDR3 sequence (DNA): TGTGCCAGCAGCTCCAGGGGGCGGCACGGCTACACCTTC. Its protein product is CASSSRGRHGYTF.

V gene TRBV6-5 combines with J gene TRBJ1-1; TRBD1 aligns across 9 bases. Germline lookup yields CDR1 MNHEY and CDR2 SVGAGI. The CDR3 spans 14 residues. The trim removed 6 bases at V and 5 bases at J, leaving 7 bases unmatched. The CDR3 DNA follows: TGTGCCAGCAGAATAGGACAGGGGAATACTGAAGCTTTCTTT. Residues: CASRIGQGNTEAFF.

V and J are TRBV12-5 and TRBJ1-1; TRBD1 agrees at 8 bases. The germline V gene has CDR1 LGHNT and CDR2 FRNRAP. V trimming: 5 bases; J trimming: 1 base; junction bases outside the gene matches: 3. The CDR3 length is 14 residues. The CDR3 sequence is CASGPGTGNTEAFF. CDR3 bases: TGTGCTAGTGGTCCCGGGACAGGGAACACTGAAGCTTTCTTT.

The chain carries TRBV5-8 and TRBJ2-1; D possibly corresponds to TRBD2 (6 bases). Germline values: CDR1 SGHTS, CDR2 YDEGEE. The CDR3 is 15 amino acids. With 6 bases removed from V and 1 base from J, the gap between germline ends came to 14 bases. Here the CDR3 DNA reads TGTGCCAGCACCCTTAGCGGTTATTCCTACAATGAGCAGTTCTTC. It is translated as CASTLSGYSYNEQFF.

V usage is TRBV2 and J usage is TRBJ2-4, with a possible D match to TRBD2 (6 bases). The CDR3 runs to 16 residues. Trimming cost V 4 bases and J 0 bases, with 13 bases left between them. CDR1 SNHLY and CDR2 FYNNEI come from the germline V gene. This CDR3 reads CASSGLREIAKNIQYF. The CDR3 DNA reads TGTGCCAGCAGTGGCTTGCGGGAAATAGCCAAAAACATTCAGTACTTC.